These T cell receptor beta chains were read from a single sample in a study of blood T cell repertoires in COVID-19. This table comes from immunoSEQ multiplex PCR, and its TCRdb copy is limited to in-frame clones, with some not included. This sample has under 250,000 clones; approximately 80% occur once, and the top ten carry 6% to 7%. Sequenced material: peripheral blood. The receptor set was obtained from a woman in her fifties or sixties with active or convalescent COVID-19. Both conserved end residues are part of each CDR3. The D gene is left open where the match is weak. The size of a clone is reported for some rows only, either as once, few or many, or as a class for expanded clones.

once	-	TRBV27	CASSLQRDEKLFF
once	-	TRBV9	CASSPAGRFGETQYF
-	-	TRBV2	CASSQEYEYGYTF
-	-	TRBV2	CASSPYTMNTEAFF
-	TRBD1	TRBV10-1	CASSEPGGITDTQYF
-	-	TRBV6-6	CASSPPRAGLRGYTF
few	-	TRBV4-1	CASSQGETNTEAFF
-	-	TRBV27	CASSQRGGVLNTEAFF
-	-	TRBV11-2	CASSLEGAGGTDTQYF
-	TRBD2	TRBV2	CASSELAGYTGELFF